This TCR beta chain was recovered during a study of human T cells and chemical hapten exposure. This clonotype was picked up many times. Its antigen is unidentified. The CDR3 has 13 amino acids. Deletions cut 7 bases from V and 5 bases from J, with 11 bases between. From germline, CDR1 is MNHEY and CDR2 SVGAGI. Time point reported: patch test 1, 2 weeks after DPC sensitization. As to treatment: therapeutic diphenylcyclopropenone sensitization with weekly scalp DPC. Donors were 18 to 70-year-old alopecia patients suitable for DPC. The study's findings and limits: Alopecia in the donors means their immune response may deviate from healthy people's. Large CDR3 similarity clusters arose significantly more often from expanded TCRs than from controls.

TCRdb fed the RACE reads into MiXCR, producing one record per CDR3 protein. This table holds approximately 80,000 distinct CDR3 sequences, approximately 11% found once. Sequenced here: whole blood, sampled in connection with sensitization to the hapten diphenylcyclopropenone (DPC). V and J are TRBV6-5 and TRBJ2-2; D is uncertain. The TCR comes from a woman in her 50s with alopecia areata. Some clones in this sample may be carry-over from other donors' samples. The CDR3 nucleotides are TGTGCCAGCATGGGTGGGGAAACCGGGGAGCTGTTTTTT. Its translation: CASMGGETGELFF.